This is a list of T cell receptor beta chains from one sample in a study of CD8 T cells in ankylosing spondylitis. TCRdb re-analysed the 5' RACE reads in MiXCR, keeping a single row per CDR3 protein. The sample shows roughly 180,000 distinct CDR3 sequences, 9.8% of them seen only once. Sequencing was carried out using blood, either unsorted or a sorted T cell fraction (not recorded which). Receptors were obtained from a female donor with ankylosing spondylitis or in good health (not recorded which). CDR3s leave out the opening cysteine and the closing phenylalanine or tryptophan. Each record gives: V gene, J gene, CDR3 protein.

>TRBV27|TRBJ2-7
ASSRTGTASSYEQY
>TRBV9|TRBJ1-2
ASSVDQTGSRDGYT
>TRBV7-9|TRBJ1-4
ASSLQGEGVEKLF
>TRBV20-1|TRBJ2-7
SAQDGVYEQY
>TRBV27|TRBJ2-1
ASSSSGLGNEQF
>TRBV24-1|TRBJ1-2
ATSDPGTGGYGYT
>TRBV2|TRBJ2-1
ASGDSRSYNEQF
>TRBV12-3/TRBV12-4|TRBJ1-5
ASSSEPNQPQH
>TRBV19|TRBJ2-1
ASSNGGWNEQF
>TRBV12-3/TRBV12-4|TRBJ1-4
ASSFGITSGKLF
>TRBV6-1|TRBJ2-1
ASSEGLAGGWDEQF
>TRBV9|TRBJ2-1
ASSPLEGGFYNEQF
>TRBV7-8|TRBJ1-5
ASSLHPPWDRSGQPQH
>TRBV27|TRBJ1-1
ASGWTVNTEAF
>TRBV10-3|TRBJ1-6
AISEGEQGNSPLH
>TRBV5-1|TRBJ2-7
ASSVSGPHYEQY
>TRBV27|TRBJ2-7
ASSLSGTPAGYEQY
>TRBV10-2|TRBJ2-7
ASSEGQEAFWEQY
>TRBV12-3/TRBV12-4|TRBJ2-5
ASSPRGGKGGETQY
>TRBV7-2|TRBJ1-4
ASSSDVGYEKLF
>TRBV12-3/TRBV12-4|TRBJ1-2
ASSPRALGGPVIYGYT
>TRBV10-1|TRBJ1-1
ASSLTQGATEAF
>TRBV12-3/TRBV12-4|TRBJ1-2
ASSSTSRGPNYGYT
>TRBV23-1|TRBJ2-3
ASSQETSGGPNTQY
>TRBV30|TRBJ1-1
AWSVLGGSENTEAF
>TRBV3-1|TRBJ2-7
ASSRPTAGTYEQY
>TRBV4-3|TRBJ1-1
ASSQDFGGVTTEAF
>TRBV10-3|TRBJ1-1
AISDRAEAF
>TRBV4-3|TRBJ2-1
ASSIRGGSYNEQF
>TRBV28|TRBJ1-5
ASSWGNQPQH
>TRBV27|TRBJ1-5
ASSFSQGQPQH
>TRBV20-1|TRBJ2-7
SARDVTSGAYEQY
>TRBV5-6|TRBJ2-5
ASSLGQIGETQY
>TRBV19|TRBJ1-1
ASKPSGTEAF
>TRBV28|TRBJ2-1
ASTIAGGYNEQF
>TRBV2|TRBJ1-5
ASSVLRGGTNQPQH
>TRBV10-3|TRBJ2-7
AISGGTYSYEQY
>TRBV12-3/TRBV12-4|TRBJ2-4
ASSQVVAKNIQY
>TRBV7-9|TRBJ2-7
ASSGHRGGDYEQY
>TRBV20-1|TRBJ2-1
CATPREISYNEQF
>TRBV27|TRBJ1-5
ASSLGINQPQH
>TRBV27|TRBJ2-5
ASSTGGSAGETQY
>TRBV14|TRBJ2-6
ASSSPLGSGANVLT
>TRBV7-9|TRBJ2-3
ASSLAGSGTDTQY
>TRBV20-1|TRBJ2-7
SAPPENSYEQY
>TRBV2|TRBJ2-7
ASRIVNTEQY
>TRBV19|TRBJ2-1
ASSFVASGNDEQF
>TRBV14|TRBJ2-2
ASSQYYTGELF
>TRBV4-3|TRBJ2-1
ASSHLNSGEQF
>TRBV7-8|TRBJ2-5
ASSLVEGSEETQY
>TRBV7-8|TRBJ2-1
ASSSPWTSGVDEQF
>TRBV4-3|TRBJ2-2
ASSVGRTTGELF
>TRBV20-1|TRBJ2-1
CARGGDGSVLEEQF